The sample holds one count of the clone carrying this TCR beta chain. No antigen is known for it. Measured with immunoSEQ multiplex PCR; TCRdb has only the in-frame clones, and not every one. The profile covers some 150,000 clones, with approximately 86% appearing a single time and over 6% taken by the ten largest. Germline V gene data show CDR1 as LNHDA and CDR2 as SQIVND (reference sequence). V was cut by 5 bases and J by 5 bases, with 16 bases left in between. The CDR3 has 15 amino acids. The data belong to a study of T cell responses to AZD1222 COVID-19 vaccine. Notes on the study in general: White British donors predominated, females outnumbered males, and clonal diversity was possibly underestimated. The study sampled repertoires only after the peak T cell response. Two doses of AZD1222 preceded a rise in Spike-specific TCR breadth and depth. The reported proportion of spike-specific TCRs targeting unmutated variant regions was nearly half.

The sequence derives from an adult who had recovered from COVID-19. The rearrangement uses TRBV19 and TRBJ2-1; D possibly corresponds to TRBD1 (5 bases). The sequencing used peripheral blood, collected after recovery from COVID-19. In DNA, the CDR3 is TGTGCCAGTAGTGGTCAGGGCGAAGGGGACAATGAGCAGTTCTTC. It specifies CASSGQGEGDNEQFF.